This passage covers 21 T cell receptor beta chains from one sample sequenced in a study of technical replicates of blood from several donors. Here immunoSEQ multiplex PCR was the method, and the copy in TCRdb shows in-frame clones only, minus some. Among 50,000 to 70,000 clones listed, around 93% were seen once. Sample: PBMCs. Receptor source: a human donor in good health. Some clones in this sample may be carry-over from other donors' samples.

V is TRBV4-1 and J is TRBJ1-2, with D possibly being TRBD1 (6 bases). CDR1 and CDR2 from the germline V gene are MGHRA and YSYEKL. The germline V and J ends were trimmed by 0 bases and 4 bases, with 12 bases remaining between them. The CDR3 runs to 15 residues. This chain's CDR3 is CASSQDEGGPYGYTF. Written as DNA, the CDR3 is TGCGCCAGCAGCCAAGATGAGGGGGGGCCCTATGGCTACACCTTC.

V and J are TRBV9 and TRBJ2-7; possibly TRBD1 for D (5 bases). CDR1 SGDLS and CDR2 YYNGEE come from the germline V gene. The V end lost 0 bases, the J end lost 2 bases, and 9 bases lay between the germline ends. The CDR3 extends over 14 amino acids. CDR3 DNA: TGTGCCAGCAGCGTAGGCAGGGCCCCCTACGAGCAGTACTTC. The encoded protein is CASSVGRAPYEQYF. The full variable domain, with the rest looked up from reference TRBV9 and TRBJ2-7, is DSGVTQTPKHLITATGQRVTLRCSPRSGDLSVYWYQQSLDQGLQFLIQYYNGEERAKGNILERFSAQQFPDLHSELNLSSLELGDSALYFCASSVGRAPYEQYFGPGTRLTVT.

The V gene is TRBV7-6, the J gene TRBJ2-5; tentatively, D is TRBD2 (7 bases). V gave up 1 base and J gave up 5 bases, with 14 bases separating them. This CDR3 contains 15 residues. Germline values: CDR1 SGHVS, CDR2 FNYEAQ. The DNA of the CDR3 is TGTGCCAGCAGCTTAGATGGGGGGGCTAGGGAGACCCAGTACTTC. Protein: CASSLDGGARETQYF.

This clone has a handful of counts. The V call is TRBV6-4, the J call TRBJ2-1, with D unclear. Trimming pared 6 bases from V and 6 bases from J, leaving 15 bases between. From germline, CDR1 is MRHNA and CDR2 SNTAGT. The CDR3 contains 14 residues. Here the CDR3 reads CASSMEVSGNEQFF. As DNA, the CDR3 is TGTGCCAGCAGCATGGAAGTTTCGGGCAATGAGCAGTTCTTC.

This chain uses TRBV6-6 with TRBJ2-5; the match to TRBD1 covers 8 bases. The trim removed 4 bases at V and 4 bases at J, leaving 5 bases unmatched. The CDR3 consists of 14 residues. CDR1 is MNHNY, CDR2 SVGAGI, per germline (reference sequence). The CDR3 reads CASSFDRGGETQYF. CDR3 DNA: TGTGCCAGCAGTTTCGACAGGGGAGGAGAGACCCAGTACTTC.

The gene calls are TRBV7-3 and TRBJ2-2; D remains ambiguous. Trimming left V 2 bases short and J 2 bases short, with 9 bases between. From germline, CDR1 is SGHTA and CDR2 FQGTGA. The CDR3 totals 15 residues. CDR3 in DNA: TGTGCCAGCAGCTTATCGAACGGTAACACCGGGGAGCTGTTTTTT. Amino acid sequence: CASSLSNGNTGELFF.

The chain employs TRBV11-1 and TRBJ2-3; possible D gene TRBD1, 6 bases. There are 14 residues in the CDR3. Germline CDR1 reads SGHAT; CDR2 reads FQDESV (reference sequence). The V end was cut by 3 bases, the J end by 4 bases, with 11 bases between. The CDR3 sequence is CASSFGQPADTQYF. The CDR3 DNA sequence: TGTGCCAGCAGCTTTGGACAGCCCGCAGATACGCAGTATTTT.

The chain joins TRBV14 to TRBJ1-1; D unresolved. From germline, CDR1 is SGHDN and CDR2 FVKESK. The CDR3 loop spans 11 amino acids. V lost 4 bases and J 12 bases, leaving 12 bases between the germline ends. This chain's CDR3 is CASSRLAETFF. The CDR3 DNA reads TGTGCCAGCAGCCGACTCGCGGAAACTTTCTTT.

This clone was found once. CDR3 protein: CASAGTGVNTGELFF. The CDR3 DNA follows: TGTGCCAGCGCCGGGACAGGGGTTAACACCGGGGAGCTGTTTTTT. The chain recombines TRBV19 with TRBJ2-2; 10 positions match TRBD1. With V trimmed by 9 bases and J by 2 bases, 6 bases remained unmatched. Germline lookup yields CDR1 LNHDA and CDR2 SQIVND (reference sequence). The CDR3 spans 15 residues.

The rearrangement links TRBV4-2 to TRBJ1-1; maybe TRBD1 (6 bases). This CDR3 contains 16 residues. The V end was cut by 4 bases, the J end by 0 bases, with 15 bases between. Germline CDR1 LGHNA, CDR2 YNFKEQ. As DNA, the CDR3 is TGTGCCAGCAGCCCATTCAGGGGAGGGATGAACACTGAAGCTTTCTTT. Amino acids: CASSPFRGGMNTEAFF.

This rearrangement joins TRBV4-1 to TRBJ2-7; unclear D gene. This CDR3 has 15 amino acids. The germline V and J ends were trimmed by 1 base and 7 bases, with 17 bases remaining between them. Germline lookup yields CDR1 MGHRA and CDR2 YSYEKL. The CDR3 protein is CASSQGRGTAWEQYF. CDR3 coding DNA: TGCGCCAGCAGCCAAGGCCGCGGTACGGCATGGGAGCAGTACTTC.

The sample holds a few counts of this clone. CDR3: CASLDGTLSTDTQYF. The CDR3, as DNA: TGTGCCAGCCTGGACGGGACACTTAGCACAGATACGCAGTATTTT. This sequence joins TRBV5-6 and TRBJ2-3; possible D gene TRBD1, 6 bases. Trimming removed 7 bases from V and 0 bases from J, with 15 bases in between. Looked up from germline, CDR1 is SGHDT and CDR2 is YYEEEE. CDR3 length: 15 amino acids.

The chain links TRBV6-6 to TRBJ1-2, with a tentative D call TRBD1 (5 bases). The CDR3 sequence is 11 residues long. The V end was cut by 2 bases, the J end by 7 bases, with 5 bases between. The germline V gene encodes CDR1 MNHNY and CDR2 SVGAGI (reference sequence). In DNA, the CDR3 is TGTGCCAGCAGTTACACAGGTGGCTACACCTTC. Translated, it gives CASSYTGGYTF.

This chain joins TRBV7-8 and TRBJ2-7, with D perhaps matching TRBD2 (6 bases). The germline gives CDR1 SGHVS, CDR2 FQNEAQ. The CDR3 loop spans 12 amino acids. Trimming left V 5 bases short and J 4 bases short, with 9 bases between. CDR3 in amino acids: CASSRAGYEQYF. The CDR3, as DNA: TGTGCCAGCAGCCGCGCGGGATACGAGCAGTACTTC.

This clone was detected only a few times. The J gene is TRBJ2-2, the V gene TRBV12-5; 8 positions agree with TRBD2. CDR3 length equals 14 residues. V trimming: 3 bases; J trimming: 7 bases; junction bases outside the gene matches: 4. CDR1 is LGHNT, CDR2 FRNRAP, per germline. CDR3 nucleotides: TGTGCTAGTGGTTTAGCGGGAGCAAGCGGGGAGCTGTTTTTT. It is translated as CASGLAGASGELFF.

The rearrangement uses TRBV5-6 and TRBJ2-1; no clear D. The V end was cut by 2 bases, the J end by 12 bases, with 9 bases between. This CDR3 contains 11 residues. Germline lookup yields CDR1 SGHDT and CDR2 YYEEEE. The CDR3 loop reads CASSFAEAQFF. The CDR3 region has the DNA TGTGCCAGCAGCTTCGCCGAGGCGCAGTTCTTC.

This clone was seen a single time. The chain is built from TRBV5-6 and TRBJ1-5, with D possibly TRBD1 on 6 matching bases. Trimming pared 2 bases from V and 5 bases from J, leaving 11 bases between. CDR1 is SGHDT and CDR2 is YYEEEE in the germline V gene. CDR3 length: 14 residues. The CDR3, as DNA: TGTGCCAGCAGCTTCCGACAGGTCCATCAGCCCCAGCATTTT. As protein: CASSFRQVHQPQHF.

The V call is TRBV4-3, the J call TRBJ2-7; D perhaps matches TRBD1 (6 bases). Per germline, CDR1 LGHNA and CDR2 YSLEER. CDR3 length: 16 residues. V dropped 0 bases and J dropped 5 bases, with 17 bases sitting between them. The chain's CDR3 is CASSQEWSGVRNEQYF. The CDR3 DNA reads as TGCGCCAGCAGCCAAGAGTGGTCAGGGGTCCGGAACGAGCAGTACTTC.

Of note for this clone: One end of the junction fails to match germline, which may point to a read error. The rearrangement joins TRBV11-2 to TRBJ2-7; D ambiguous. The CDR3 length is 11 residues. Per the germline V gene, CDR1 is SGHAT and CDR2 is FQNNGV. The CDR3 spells CASNLGPIHVF. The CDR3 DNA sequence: TGTGCCAGCAACTTAGGGCCCATACATGTCTTC. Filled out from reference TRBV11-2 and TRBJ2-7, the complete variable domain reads EAGVAQSPRYKIIEKRQSVAFWCNPISGHATLYWYQQILGQGPKLLIQFQNNGVVDDSQLPKDRFSAERLKGVDSTLKIQPAKLEDSAVYLCASNLGPIHVFGPGTRLTVT.

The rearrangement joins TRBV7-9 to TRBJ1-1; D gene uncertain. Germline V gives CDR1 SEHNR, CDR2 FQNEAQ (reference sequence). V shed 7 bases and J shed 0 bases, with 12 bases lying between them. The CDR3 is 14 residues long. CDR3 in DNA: TGTGCCAGCACCCCCAGGCTAATGAACACTGAAGCTTTCTTT. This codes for CASTPRLMNTEAFF.

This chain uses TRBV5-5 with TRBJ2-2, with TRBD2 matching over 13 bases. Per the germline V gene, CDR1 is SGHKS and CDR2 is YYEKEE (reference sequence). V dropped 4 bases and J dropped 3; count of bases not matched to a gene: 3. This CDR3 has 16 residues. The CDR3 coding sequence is TGTGCCAGCAGCCCGGGACTAGCGGGGTACACCGGGGAGCTGTTTTTT. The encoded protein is CASSPGLAGYTGELFF.